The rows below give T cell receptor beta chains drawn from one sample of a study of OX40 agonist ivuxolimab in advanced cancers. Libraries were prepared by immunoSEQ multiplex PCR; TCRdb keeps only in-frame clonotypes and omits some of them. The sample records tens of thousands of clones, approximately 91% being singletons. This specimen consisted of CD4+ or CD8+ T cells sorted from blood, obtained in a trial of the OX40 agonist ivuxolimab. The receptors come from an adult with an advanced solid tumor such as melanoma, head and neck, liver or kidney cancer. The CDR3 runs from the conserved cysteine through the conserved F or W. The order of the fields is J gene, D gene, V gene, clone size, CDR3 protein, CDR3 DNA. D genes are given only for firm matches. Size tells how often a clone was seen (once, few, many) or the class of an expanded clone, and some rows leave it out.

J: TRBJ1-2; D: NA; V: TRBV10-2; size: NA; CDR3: CASSESASASNYGYTF; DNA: TGCGCCAGCAGTGAGTCGGCGAGTGCATCGAACTATGGCTACACCTTC
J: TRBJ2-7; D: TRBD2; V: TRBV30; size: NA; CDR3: CAWSFSGGTYEQYF; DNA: TGTGCCTGGAGTTTCAGCGGGGGCACCTACGAGCAGTACTTC
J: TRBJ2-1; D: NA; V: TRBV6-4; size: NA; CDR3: CASSPSGTDYNEQFF; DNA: TGTGCCAGCAGCCCTTCCGGGACGGATTACAATGAGCAGTTCTTC
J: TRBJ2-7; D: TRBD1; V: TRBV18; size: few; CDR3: CASSPPLLETGATYEQYF; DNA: TGTGCCAGCTCACCACCTCTGTTAGAGACAGGGGCCACCTACGAGCAGTACTTC
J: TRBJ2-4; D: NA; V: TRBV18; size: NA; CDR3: CASSPPDGLAKNIQYF; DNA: TGTGCCAGCTCACCGCCGGACGGACTAGCCAAAAACATTCAGTACTTC
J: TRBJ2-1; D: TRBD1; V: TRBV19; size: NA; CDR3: CASSNGQERYNEQFF; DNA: TGTGCCAGTAGTAACGGACAGGAGAGATACAATGAGCAGTTCTTC
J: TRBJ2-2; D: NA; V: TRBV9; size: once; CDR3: CASRSLATGELFF; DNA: TGTGCCAGCAGGTCGTTGGCCACCGGGGAGCTGTTTTTT
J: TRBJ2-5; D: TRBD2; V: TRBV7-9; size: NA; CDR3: CASSTLGGGQETQYF; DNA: TGTGCCAGCAGCACCCTTGGGGGGGGGCAAGAGACCCAGTACTTC
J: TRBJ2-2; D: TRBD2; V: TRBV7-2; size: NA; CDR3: CASSLTGRADRELFF; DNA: TGTGCCAGCAGCTTAACCGGGAGGGCCGATAGGGAGCTGTTTTTT
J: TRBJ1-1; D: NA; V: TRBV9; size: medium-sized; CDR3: CASSVGAGRGTEAFF; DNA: TGTGCCAGCAGCGTAGGGGCAGGGAGAGGAACTGAAGCTTTCTTT
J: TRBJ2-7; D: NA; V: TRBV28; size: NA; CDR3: CASSYNYEQYF; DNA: TGTGCCAGCAGTTATAACTACGAGCAGTACTTC
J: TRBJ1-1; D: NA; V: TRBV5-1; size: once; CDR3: CASSPLWGADEAFF; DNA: TGCGCCAGCAGCCCGCTTTGGGGGGCGGATGAAGCTTTCTTT
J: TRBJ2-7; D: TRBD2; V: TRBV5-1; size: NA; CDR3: CASSAPSGSPFGDEQYF; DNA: TGCGCCAGCAGCGCCCCCAGCGGGAGCCCATTTGGCGACGAGCAGTACTTC
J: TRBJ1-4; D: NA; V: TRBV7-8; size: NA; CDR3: CASSYDGWSPNEKLFF; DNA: TGTGCCAGCAGCTATGATGGGTGGTCCCCTAATGAAAAACTGTTTTTT
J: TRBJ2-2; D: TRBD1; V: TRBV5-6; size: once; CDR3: CASSALRGSDGELFF; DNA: TGTGCCAGCAGCGCGCTCAGGGGGTCCGACGGGGAGCTGTTTTTT
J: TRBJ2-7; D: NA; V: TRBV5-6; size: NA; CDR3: CASSFGQGFLYEQYF; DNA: TGTGCCAGCAGCTTTGGTCAGGGTTTTCTTTACGAGCAGTACTTC
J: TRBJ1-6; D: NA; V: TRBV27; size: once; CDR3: CASSPGPGQGHSPLHF; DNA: TGTGCCAGCAGCCCGGGTCCGGGACAAGGTCATTCACCCCTCCACTTT
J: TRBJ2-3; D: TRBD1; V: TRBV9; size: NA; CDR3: CASSVPLGGATDTQYF; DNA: TGTGCCAGCAGCGTGCCGCTAGGGGGCGCGACAGATACGCAGTATTTT
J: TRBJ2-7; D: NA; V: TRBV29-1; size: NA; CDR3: CSVDGTAGPYEQYF; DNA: TGCAGCGTTGACGGGACAGCGGGACCCTACGAGCAGTACTTC
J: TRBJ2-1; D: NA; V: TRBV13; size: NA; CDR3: CASSPGVDSYNEQFF; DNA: TGTGCCAGCAGCCCGGGAGTGGACTCCTACAATGAGCAGTTCTTC
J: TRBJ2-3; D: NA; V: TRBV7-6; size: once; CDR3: CASSPVPHFTDTQYF; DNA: TGTGCCAGCAGCCCAGTCCCACACTTCACAGATACGCAGTATTTT
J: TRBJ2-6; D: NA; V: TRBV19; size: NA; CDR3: CASSISLGPNVLTF; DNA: TGTGCCAGTAGTATAAGTCTCGGCCCCAACGTCCTGACTTTC
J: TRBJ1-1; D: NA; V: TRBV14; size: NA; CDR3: CASSQDAGLHTEAFF; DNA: TGTGCCAGCAGCCAAGACGCGGGTCTCCACACTGAAGCTTTCTTT
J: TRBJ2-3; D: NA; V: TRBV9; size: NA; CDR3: CASSVFGTLVADTQYF; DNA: TGTGCCAGCAGCGTCTTCGGGACCCTAGTAGCAGATACGCAGTATTTT